This T cell receptor beta chain appears in the sequencing data of a study of human T cells and chemical hapten exposure. Study background: Donors were sensitized with 2% DPC on the upper inner arm. Upper back patch tests used 0.01% DPC, scored after 6 days.

This clonotype was found many times. Its antigen is unidentified. Time point indicated: pre-sensitization, week 0. Documented treatment: therapeutic diphenylcyclopropenone sensitization with weekly scalp DPC. The V gene lost 3 bases and the J gene lost 0 bases, with 11 bases spanning the gap. The CDR3 length is 15 residues. Germline V gene data show CDR1 as MNHNS and CDR2 as SASEGT. The study used a library that attached unique molecular identifiers to individual cDNA molecules. TCRdb re-analysed the RACE reads in MiXCR, keeping a single row per CDR3 protein. The sample includes about 40,000 distinct CDR3 sequences, 10% of them seen just once. Findings and caveats of the study: Expanded TCR sets contained significantly more large CDR3 similarity clusters than controls.

The sample in question was whole blood, obtained in connection with sensitization to the hapten diphenylcyclopropenone (DPC). The TCR comes from a man aged 25-45 years with alopecia areata. Some clones in this sample may be carry-over from other donors' samples. The gene calls are TRBV6-1 and TRBJ1-2; D gene uncertain. Here the CDR3 reads CASSERRAANYGYTF. CDR3 nucleotide sequence: TGTGCCAGCAGTGAGCGGCGGGCAGCTAACTATGGCTACACCTTC.